The clone carrying this TCR beta chain appeared a single time. Data came from immunoSEQ multiplex PCR; TCRdb stores just in-frame clones and leaves some out. This table holds 150,000 to 180,000 clones, about 90% found once. The data belong to a study of blood T cell repertoires in COVID-19. Across the whole study: T cells, B-cell-depleted T cells, or PBMCs supplied cDNA or gDNA.

The CDR3 loop spans 13 amino acids. V lost 3 bases and J lost 7, with 12 bases in between. Germline CDR1 and CDR2: KGHSH and LQKENI. The chain carries TRBV18 and TRBJ1-1; a possible D gene is TRBD1 (5 bases). The sequenced material came from peripheral blood. The TCR originated in a man aged 45-65 years with acute or convalescent COVID-19. Here the CDR3 DNA reads TGTGCCAGCTCACCTGGCAGGGTTGTTGAAGCTTTCTTT. It encodes CASSPGRVVEAFF.